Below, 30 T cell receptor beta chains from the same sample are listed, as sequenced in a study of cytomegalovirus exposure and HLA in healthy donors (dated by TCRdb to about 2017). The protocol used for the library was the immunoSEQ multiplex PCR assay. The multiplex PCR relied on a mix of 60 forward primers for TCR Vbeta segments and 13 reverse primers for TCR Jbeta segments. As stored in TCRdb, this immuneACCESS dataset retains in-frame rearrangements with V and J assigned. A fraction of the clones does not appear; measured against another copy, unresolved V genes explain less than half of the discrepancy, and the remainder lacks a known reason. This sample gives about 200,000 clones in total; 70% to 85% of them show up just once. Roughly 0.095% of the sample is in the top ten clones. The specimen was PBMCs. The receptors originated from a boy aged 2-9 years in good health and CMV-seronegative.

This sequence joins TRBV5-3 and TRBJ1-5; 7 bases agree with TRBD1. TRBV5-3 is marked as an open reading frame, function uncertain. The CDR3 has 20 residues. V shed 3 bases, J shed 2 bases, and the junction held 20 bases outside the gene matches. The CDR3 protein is CARSSGDDRVKRVGNQPQHF. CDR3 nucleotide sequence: TGTGCCAGAAGCTCCGGAGACGACAGGGTGAAGAGGGTAGGCAATCAGCCCCAGCATTTT.

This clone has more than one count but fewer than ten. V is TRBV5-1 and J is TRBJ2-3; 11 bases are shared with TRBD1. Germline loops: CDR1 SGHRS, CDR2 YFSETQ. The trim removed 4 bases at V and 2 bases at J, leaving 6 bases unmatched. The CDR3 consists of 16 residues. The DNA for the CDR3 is TGCGCCAGCAGCGACGGACAGGGGGCCCTCACAGATACGCAGTATTTT. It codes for CASSDGQGALTDTQYF.

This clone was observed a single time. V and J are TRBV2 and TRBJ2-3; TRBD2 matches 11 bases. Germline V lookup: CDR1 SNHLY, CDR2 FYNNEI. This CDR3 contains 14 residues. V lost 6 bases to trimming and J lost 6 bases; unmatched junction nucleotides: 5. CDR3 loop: CASRIAGGSDTQYF. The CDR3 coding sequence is TGTGCCAGCAGGATAGCGGGGGGGTCCGATACGCAGTATTTT.

DNA for the CDR3: TGTGCCAGTACCAAGACAGGGAGATACACCGGGGAGCTGTTTTTT. Translation gives CASTKTGRYTGELFF. V usage is TRBV19 and J usage is TRBJ2-2, with TRBD1 matching over 7 bases. Trimming took 7 bases from V and 3 from J; bases not matched to a gene: 8. Germline-derived CDR1 and CDR2 are LNHDA and SQIVND (reference sequence). The CDR3 runs 15 residues.

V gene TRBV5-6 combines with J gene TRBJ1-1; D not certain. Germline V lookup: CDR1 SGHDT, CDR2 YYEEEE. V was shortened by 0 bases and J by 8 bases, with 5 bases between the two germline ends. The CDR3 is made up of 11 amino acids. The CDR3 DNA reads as TGTGCCAGCAGCTTGGCCAGGGAAGCTTTCTTT. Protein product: CASSLAREAFF.

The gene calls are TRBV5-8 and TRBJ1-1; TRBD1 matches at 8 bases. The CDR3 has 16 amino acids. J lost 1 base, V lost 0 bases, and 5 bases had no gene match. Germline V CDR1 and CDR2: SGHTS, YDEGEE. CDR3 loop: CASSLVRGQGNTEAFF. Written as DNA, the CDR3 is TGTGCCAGCAGCTTGGTGCGTGGACAGGGGAACACTGAAGCTTTCTTT.

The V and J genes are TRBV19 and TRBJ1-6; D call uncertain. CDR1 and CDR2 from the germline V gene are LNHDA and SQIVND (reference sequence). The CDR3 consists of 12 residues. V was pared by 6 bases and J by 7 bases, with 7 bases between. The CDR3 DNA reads TGTGCCAGTAGCCTTCTCAATTCACCCCTCCACTTT. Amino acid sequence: CASSLLNSPLHF.

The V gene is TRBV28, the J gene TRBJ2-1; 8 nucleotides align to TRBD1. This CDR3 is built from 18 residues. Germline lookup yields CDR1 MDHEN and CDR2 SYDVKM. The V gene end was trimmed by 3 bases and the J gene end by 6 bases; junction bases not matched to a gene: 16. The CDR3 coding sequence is TGTGCCAGCAGTTTCTTCCAGCTCCAGGGGGCTGGGGGCAATGAGCAGTTCTTC. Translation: CASSFFQLQGAGGNEQFF. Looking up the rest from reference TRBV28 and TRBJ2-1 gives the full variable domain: DVKVTQSSRYLVKRTGEKVFLECVQDMDHENMFWYRQDPGLGLRLIYFSYDVKMKEKGDIPEGYSVSREKKERFSLILESASTNQTSMYLCASSFFQLQGAGGNEQFFGPGTRLTVL.

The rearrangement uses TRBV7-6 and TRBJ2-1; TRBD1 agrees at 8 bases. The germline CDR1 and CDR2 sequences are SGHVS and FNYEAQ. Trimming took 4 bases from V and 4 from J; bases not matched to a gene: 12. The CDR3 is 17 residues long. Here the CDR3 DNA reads TGTGCCAGCAGCTCCCAACAGGGGGTCTTCCCATACAATGAGCAGTTCTTC. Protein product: CASSSQQGVFPYNEQFF.

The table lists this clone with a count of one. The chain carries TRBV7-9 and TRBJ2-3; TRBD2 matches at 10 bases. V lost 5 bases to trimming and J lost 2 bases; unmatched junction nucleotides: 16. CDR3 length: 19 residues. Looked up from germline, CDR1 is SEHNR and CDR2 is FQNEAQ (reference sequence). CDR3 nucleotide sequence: TGTGCCAGCAGCGGGTGGGTTCCTAGCGGGGGCCTCCTCACAGATACGCAGTATTTT. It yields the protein CASSGWVPSGGLLTDTQYF. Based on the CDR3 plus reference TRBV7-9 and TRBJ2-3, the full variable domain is DTGVSQNPRHKITKRGQNVTFRCDPISEHNRLYWYRQTLGQGPEFLTYFQNEAQLEKSRLLSDRFSAERPKGSFSTLEIQRTEQGDSAMYLCASSGWVPSGGLLTDTQYFGPGTRLTVL.

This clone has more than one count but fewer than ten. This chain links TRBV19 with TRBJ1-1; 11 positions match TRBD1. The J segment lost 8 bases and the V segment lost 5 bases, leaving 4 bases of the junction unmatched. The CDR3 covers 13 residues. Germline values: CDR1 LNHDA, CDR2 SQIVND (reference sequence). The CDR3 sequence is CASSAGQGEEAFF. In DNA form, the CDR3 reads TGTGCCAGTAGTGCGGGACAGGGGGAGGAAGCTTTCTTT.

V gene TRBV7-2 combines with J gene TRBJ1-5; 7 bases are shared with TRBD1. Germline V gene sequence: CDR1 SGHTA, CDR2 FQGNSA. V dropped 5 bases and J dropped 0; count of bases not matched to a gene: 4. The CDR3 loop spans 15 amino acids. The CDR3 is CASSMTGNSNQPQHF. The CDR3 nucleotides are TGTGCCAGCAGCATGACAGGGAATAGCAATCAGCCCCAGCATTTT.

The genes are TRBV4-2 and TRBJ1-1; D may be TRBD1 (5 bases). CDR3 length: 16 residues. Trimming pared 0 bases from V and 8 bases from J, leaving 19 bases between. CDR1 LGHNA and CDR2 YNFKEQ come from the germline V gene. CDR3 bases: TGTGCCAGCAGCCAAGATTTAGGAGGTTTCGGGGGAGAAGCTTTCTTT. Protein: CASSQDLGGFGGEAFF.

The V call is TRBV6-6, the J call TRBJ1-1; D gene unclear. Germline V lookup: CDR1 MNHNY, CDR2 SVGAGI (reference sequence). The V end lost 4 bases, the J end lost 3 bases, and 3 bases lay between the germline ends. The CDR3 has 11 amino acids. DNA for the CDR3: TGTGCCAGCAGTTTCGACACTGAAGCTTTCTTT. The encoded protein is CASSFDTEAFF.

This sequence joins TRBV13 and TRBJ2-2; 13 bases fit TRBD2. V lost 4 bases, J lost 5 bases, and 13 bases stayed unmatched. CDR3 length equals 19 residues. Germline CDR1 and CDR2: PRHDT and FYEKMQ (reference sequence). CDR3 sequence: CASSSPSETSGGPTGELFF. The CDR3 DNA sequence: TGTGCCAGCAGCTCCCCAAGCGAGACTAGCGGGGGGCCGACCGGGGAGCTGTTTTTT.

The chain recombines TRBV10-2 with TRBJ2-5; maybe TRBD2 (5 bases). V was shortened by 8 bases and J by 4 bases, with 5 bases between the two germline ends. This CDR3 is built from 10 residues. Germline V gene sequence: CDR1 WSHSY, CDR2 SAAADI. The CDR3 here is CASGGETQYF. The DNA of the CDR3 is TGCGCCAGCGGAGGAGAGACCCAGTACTTC.

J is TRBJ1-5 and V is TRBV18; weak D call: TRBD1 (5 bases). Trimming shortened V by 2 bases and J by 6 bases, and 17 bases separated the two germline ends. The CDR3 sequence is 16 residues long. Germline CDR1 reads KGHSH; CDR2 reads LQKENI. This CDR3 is CASSPGQGVLGQPQHF. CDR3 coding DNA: TGTGCCAGCTCACCAGGGCAGGGTGTCCTAGGTCAGCCCCAGCATTTT. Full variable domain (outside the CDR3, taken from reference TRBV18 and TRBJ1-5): NAGVMQNPRHLVRRRGQEARLRCSPMKGHSHVYWYRQLPEEGLKFMVYLQKENIIDESGMPKERFSAEFPKEGPSILRIQQVVRGDSAAYFCASSPGQGVLGQPQHFGDGTRLSIL.

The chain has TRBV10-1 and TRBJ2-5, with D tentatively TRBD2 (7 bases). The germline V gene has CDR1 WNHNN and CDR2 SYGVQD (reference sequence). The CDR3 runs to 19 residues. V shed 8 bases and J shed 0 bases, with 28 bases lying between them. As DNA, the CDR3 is TGCGCCAGCGGTAGAAAACTTCCCCTCGGGGGGCGAGACCAAGAGACCCAGTACTTC. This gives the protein CASGRKLPLGGRDQETQYF.

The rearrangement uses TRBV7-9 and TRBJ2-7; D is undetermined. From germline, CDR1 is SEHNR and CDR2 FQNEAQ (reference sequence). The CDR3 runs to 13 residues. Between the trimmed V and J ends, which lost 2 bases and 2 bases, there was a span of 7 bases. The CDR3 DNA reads TGTGCCAGCAGCTTAACAGACCCCTACGAGCAGTACTTC. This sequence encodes CASSLTDPYEQYF.

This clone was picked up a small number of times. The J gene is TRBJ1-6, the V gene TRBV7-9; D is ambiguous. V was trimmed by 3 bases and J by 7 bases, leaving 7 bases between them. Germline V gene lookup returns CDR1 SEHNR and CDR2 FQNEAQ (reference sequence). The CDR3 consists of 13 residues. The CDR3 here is CASSFGRNSPLHF. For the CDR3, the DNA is TGTGCCAGCAGCTTCGGGAGAAATTCACCCCTCCACTTT.

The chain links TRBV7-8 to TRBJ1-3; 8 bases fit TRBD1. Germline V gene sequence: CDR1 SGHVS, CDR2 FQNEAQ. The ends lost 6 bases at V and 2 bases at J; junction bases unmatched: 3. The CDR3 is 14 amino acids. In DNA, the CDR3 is TGTGCCAGCAGTGCACAGGGGGCTGGAAACACCATATATTTT. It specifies CASSAQGAGNTIYF.

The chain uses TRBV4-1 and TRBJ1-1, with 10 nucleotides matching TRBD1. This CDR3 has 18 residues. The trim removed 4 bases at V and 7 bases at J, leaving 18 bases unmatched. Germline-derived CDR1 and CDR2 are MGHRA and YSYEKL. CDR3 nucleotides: TGCGCCAGCAGCCGAGATGTGCCGGGACAGGGGTTACGTAATGAAGCTTTCTTT. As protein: CASSRDVPGQGLRNEAFF.

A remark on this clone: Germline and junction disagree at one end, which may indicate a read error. The DNA of the CDR3 is TGTGCTAGCAGCCTAACTTTGAACACTGAAGCTTTCTTT. Its translation: CASSLTLNTEAFF. The J gene is TRBJ1-1, the V gene TRBV7-7; D is undetermined. This CDR3 contains 13 residues. Per the germline V gene, CDR1 is SSHAT and CDR2 is FNYEAQ (reference sequence).

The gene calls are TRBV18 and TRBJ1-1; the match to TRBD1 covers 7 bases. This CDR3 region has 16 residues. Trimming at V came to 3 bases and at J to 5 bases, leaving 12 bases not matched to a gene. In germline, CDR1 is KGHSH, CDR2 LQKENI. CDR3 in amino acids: CASSPLWGRGRTEAFF. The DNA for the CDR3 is TGTGCCAGCTCACCGTTGTGGGGCAGGGGGAGGACTGAAGCTTTCTTT.

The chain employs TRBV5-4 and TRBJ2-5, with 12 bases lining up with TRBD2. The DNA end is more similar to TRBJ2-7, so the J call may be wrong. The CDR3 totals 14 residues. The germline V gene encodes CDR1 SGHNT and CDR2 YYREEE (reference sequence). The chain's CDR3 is CASSTLAGGSEQYF. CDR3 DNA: TGTGCCAGCAGCACTCTAGCGGGGGGGTCCGAGCAGTACTTC.

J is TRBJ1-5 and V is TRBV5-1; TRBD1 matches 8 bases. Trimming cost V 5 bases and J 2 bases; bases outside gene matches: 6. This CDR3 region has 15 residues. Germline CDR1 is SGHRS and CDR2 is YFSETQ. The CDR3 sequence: CASREGQGGNQPQHF. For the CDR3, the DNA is TGCGCCAGCAGGGAAGGACAGGGAGGCAATCAGCCCCAGCATTTT.

This CDR3 is CASLLTDSRELFF. Here the CDR3 DNA reads TGTGCCTCCCTTCTAACCGACAGCCGGGAGCTGTTTTTT. The chain recombines TRBV30 with TRBJ2-2; D is possibly TRBD1 (5 bases). Germline lookup yields CDR1 GTSNPN and CDR2 SVGIG (reference sequence). V was trimmed by 7 bases and J by 9 bases, leaving 18 bases between them. This CDR3 is 13 amino acids long.

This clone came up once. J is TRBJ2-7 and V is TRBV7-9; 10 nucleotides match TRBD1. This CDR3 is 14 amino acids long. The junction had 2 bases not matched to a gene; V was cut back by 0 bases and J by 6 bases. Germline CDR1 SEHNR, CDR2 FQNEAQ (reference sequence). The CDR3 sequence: CASSLARTGGEQYF. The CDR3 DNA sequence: TGTGCCAGCAGCTTAGCCCGGACAGGGGGCGAGCAGTACTTC. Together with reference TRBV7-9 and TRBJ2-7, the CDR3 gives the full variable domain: DTGVSQNPRHKITKRGQNVTFRCDPISEHNRLYWYRQTLGQGPEFLTYFQNEAQLEKSRLLSDRFSAERPKGSFSTLEIQRTEQGDSAMYLCASSLARTGGEQYFGPGTRLTVT.

This CDR3 is CASTITGGVSPLHF. The CDR3 nucleotides are TGTGCCAGCACCATAACAGGGGGCGTTTCACCCCTCCACTTT. The J gene is TRBJ1-6, the V gene TRBV7-9; TRBD1 agrees at 9 bases. Trimming took 7 bases from V and 9 from J; bases not matched to a gene: 7. The CDR3 covers 14 residues. CDR1 and CDR2 (germline): SEHNR, FQNEAQ (reference sequence).

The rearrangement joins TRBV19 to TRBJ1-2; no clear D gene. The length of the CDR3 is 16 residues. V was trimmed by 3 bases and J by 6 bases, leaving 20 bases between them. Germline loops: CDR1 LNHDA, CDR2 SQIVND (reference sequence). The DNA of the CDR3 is TGTGCCAGTAGTATTTTCGGAGGAACCGCTGACCATGGCTACACCTTC. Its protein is CASSIFGGTADHGYTF. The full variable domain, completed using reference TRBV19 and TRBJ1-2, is DGGITQSPKYLFRKEGQNVTLSCEQNLNHDAMYWYRQDPGQGLRLIYYSQIVNDFQKGDIAEGYSVSREKKESFPLTVTSAQKNPTAFYLCASSIFGGTADHGYTFGSGTRLTVV.